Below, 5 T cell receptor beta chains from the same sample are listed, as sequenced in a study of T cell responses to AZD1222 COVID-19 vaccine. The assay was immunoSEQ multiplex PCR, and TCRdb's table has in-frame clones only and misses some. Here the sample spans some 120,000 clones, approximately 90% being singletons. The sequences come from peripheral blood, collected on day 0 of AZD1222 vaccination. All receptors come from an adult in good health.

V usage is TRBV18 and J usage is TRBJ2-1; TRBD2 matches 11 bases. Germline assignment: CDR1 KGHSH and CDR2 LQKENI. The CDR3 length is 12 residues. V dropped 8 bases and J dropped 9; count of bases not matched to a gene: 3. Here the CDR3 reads CASQTSGTEQFF. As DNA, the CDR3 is TGTGCCAGCCAGACTAGCGGGACTGAGCAGTTCTTC.

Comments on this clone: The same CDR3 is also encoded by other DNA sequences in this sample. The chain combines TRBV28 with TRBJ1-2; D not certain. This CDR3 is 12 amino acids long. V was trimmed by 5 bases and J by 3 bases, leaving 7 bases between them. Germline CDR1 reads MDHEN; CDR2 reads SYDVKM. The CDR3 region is CASSLGDYGYTF. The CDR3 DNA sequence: TGTGCCAGCAGTCTCGGGGACTATGGCTACACCTTC.

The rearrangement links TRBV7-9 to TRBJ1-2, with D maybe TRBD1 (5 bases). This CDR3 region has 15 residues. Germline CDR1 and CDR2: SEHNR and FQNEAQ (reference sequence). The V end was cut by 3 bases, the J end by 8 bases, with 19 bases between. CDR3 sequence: CASSLGPRHPRGYTF. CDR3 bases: TGTGCCAGCAGCTTGGGGCCCAGGCATCCTCGGGGCTACACCTTC.

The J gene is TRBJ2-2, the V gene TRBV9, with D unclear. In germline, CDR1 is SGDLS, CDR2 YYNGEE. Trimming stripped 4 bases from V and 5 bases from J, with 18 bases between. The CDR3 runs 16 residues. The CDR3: CASSHQKGRLTGELFF. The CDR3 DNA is TGTGCCAGCAGCCACCAGAAGGGCCGATTGACCGGGGAGCTGTTTTTT. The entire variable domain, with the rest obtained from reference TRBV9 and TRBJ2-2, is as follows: DSGVTQTPKHLITATGQRVTLRCSPRSGDLSVYWYQQSLDQGLQFLIQYYNGEERAKGNILERFSAQQFPDLHSELNLSSLELGDSALYFCASSHQKGRLTGELFFGEGSRLTVL.

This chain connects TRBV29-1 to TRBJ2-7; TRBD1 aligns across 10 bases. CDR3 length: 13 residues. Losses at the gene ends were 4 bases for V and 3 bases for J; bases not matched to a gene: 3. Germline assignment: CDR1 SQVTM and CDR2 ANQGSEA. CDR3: CSVGGQGGYEQYF. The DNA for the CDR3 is TGCAGCGTTGGAGGACAGGGGGGCTACGAGCAGTACTTC.